A selection of T cell receptor beta chains follows, all from one sample in a study of resident and recirculating memory T cells in vitiligo. Sequenced by immunoSEQ multiplex PCR; TCRdb stores in-frame clones only, minus some. This sample has tens of thousands of clones, with approximately 91% found just once. The sample comprised blood. The receptors come from a male donor with vitiligo. Both conserved end residues are part of each CDR3. D genes are given only for firm matches. Clone size is stated in some rows and not others, as once, few, many or a class when expanded.

v_call,clone_size,d_call,j_call,cdr3_nt,cdr3_aa
TRBV27,.,TRBD1,TRBJ1-4,TGTGCCAGCAGTGGACTACAGGGGCCCGGGGAAAAACTGTTTTTT,CASSGLQGPGEKLFF
TRBV5-1,.,TRBD2,TRBJ2-1,TGCGCCAGCAGCTGGAGGGCTAGCGGGGGGGCAAGCTCCTACAATGAGCAGTTCTTC,CASSWRASGGASSYNEQFF
TRBV19,.,.,TRBJ1-4,TGTGCCAGATACAGACGAGAGTCGCGCTTGTTTTTT,CARYRRESRLFF
TRBV5-4,.,TRBD1,TRBJ1-2,TGTGCCGGCCAAAGAGGGGGCCAAAACTATGGCTACACCTTC,CAGQRGGQNYGYTF
TRBV15,.,.,TRBJ2-5,TGTGCCACCAGCAGAGGAACTCAAGAGACCCAGTACTTC,CATSRGTQETQYF
TRBV28,.,TRBD2,TRBJ2-2,TGTGCCAGCAGTTTATCGTCTAGCGGCACCGGGGAGCTGTTTTTT,CASSLSSSGTGELFF
TRBV9,once,TRBD1,TRBJ2-3,TGTGCCAGCAGCGCGAGGACAGGAGGTGTTGGAGATACGCAGTATTTT,CASSARTGGVGDTQYF
TRBV6-5,.,.,TRBJ2-3,TGTGCCACCCACGGCGGGGGCACAGATACGCAGTATTTT,CATHGGGTDTQYF
TRBV2,.,.,TRBJ1-5,TGTGCCAGCAGTGGGCAGGGGATTAGCAATCAGCCCCAGCATTTT,CASSGQGISNQPQHF
TRBV28,.,.,TRBJ2-2,TGTGCCAGCAGTTCCGGACAAAACACCGGGGAGCTGTTTTTT,CASSSGQNTGELFF
TRBV7-9,.,.,TRBJ2-7,TGTGCCAGCGATAACAAACCCTACGAGCAGTACTTC,CASDNKPYEQYF
TRBV5-8,.,.,TRBJ2-5,TGTGCCAGCAGCTTATACGGGGGGACCCAGTACTTC,CASSLYGGTQYF
TRBV28,.,TRBD1,TRBJ1-5,TGTGCCAGCAGGCCGACAGGGAAGGGCGGCAATCAGCCCCAGCATTTT,CASRPTGKGGNQPQHF
TRBV6-1,.,TRBD1,TRBJ2-7,TGTGCCAGCAGCCAGGGGGACAGTTCCTACGAGCAGTACTTC,CASSQGDSSYEQYF
TRBV9,.,.,TRBJ2-2,TGTGCCAGCAGCGTAGCACGGGGAAGCACCGGGGAGCTGTTTTTT,CASSVARGSTGELFF
TRBV19,.,TRBD1,TRBJ1-6,TGTGCCAGTAGTCCCTCGCGGGACAGTTCACCCCTCCACTTT,CASSPSRDSSPLHF
TRBV5-5,.,.,TRBJ1-2,TGTGCCAGCAGCACAGACACAGGGTACTATGGCTACACCTTC,CASSTDTGYYGYTF
TRBV29-1,.,TRBD2,TRBJ2-1,TGCAGCGTTGGGACTAGCGGGGGGAATGAGCAGTTCTTC,CSVGTSGGNEQFF
TRBV4-3,.,TRBD2,TRBJ2-3,TGCGCCAGCAGCCAAGATGCCAGCGGGGCTAGCACAGATACGCAGTATTTT,CASSQDASGASTDTQYF
TRBV20-1,once,TRBD1,TRBJ2-7,TGCAGTGCTGACAGGGACTACGAGCAGTACTTC,CSADRDYEQYF
TRBV15,few,TRBD2,TRBJ2-1,TGTGCCACCAGAGCAATTAGCGGGCCGACCTACAATGAGCAGTTCTTC,CATRAISGPTYNEQFF
TRBV9,.,.,TRBJ1-4,TGTGCCAGCAGCGTAGAAGGCCAGGTTAATGAAAAACTGTTTTTT,CASSVEGQVNEKLFF
TRBV4-2,once,TRBD2,TRBJ2-5,TGTGCCAGCAGCCAAGAGCGGGGGGCCCAAGAGACCCAGTACTTC,CASSQERGAQETQYF
TRBV7-2,once,.,TRBJ1-2,TGTGCCAGCAGCTTTTTAGGGACAAACTATGGCTACACCTTC,CASSFLGTNYGYTF
TRBV7-6,.,TRBD1,TRBJ2-1,TGTGCCAGCAGTACCGGGACAGGTGCCGTTAGATCCTACAATGAGCAGTTCTTC,CASSTGTGAVRSYNEQFF
TRBV19,.,.,TRBJ2-7,TGTGCCAGTAGTCTCCGGTCGGATCCAGGCTCCTACGAGCAGTACTTC,CASSLRSDPGSYEQYF
TRBV7-3,.,TRBD2,TRBJ2-2,TGTGCCAGCAGCTTACAGCTAGCGGGCAACACCGGGGAGCTGTTTTTT,CASSLQLAGNTGELFF
TRBV2,.,TRBD1,TRBJ2-3,TGTGCCAGCAGCGGGGACAGGGCGAATACGCAGTATTTT,CASSGDRANTQYF
TRBV27,.,.,TRBJ1-3,TGTGCCAGCAGCCGAACCGGGACGGGGAGGGGAAACACCATATATTTT,CASSRTGTGRGNTIYF
TRBV5-1,.,TRBD2,TRBJ2-1,TGCGCCAGCAGCGCCCCGCTAGCGGGGGCCGACAATGAGCAGTTCTTC,CASSAPLAGADNEQFF
TRBV5-1,.,TRBD1,TRBJ2-3,TGCGCCAGCTCCCCGGGACAGGGGGAGACAGATACGCAGTATTTT,CASSPGQGETDTQYF
TRBV21-1,.,.,TRBJ2-7,TGTGCCAGCAGCACAGAGGGACAGCCCTACGAGCAGTACTTC,CASSTEGQPYEQYF
TRBV7-9,.,TRBD1,TRBJ2-3,TGTGCCAGCAGCTTAGAAGGGGGCTTAACAACAGATACGCAGTATTTT,CASSLEGGLTTDTQYF
TRBV4-1,.,TRBD1,TRBJ2-7,TGCGCCAGCAGCTCAGTGGGGACAGGGCTTAGGTACGAGCAGTACTTC,CASSSVGTGLRYEQYF
TRBV7-9,.,TRBD1,TRBJ1-1,TGTGCCAGCAGCTTGCCATTTGGGACAGCCCACACTGAAGCTTTCTTT,CASSLPFGTAHTEAFF
TRBV6-4,.,TRBD2,TRBJ2-3,TGTGCCAGCAGTGACTCGACGGGAGGCCCCACAGATACGCAGTATTTT,CASSDSTGGPTDTQYF
TRBV11-3,.,.,TRBJ1-2,TGTGCCAGCAGCTTAGAAGGGGGCTATGGCTACACCTTC,CASSLEGGYGYTF
TRBV29-1,.,TRBD1,TRBJ2-1,TGCAGCGTAATCCGGGACAGGGGGGATGAGCAGTTCTTC,CSVIRDRGDEQFF
TRBV19,.,.,TRBJ2-5,TGTGCCAGTAGTATGATAGCACGGCAAGAGACCCAGTACTTC,CASSMIARQETQYF
TRBV11-3,.,.,TRBJ1-2,TGTGCCAGCAGCTTCAGGGATGGCTATGGCTACACCTTC,CASSFRDGYGYTF